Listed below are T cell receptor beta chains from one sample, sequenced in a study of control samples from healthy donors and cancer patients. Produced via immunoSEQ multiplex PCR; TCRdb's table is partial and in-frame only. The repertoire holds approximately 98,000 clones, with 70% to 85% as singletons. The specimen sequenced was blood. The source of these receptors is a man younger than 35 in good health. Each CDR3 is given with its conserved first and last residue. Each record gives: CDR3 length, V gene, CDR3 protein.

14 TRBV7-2 CASSFGTGYSPLHF
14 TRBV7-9 CASSLGTSFNEQFF
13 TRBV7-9 CASSSWASYEQYF
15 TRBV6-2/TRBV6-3 CASSLSSGGFYEQYF
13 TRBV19 CASNDRGFYGYTF
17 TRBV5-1 CASSSGTGLNWDYGYTF
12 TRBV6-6 CASGPQGTEAFF
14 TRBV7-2 CASSLGRSNQPQHF
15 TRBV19 CASSMVVRPYYEQYF
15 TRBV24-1 CATSEGGGRSYEQYF
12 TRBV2 CASRRASYGYTF
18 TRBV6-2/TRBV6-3 CASSYAGNAANSGNTIYF
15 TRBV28 CASRRVAANNNEQFF
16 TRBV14 CASSQEWQGGFSPLHF
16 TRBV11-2 CASSPRGGTGGGAQYF
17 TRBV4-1 CASSQVIETGRDTEAFF
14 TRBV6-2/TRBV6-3 CASSYHNSYNEQFF
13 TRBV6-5 CASSYTGGYEQYF
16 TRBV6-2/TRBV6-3 CASSYLPQGRGYEQYF
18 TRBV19 CASSPGGTRAFNTGELFF
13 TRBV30 CAWSVRGPYEQYF
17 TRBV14 CASSQAPVSSYNSPLHF
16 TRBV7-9 CASSPIGVYGTDTQYF
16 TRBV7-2 CASSLDGTTSGNTIYF
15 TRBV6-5 CAHKEASGGAGEQFF
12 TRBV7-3 CASRQAFYEQYF
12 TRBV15 CATSNWMGGYTF
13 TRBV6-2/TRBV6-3 CASSYDRIGKLFF
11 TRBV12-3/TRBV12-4 CASSFKGRAFF
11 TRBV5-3 CARSRATEAFF
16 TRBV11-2 CASSLDLGGLGYGYTF
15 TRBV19 CASSDDGRGTDTQYF
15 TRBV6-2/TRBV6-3 CASSTSRGGRDIQYF
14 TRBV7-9 CASSFPGLGVEQYF
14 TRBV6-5 CASSYSAGGGEAFF
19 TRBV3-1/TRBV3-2 CASSAEQGPPAVFQCTQYF